This is a list of T cell receptor beta chains from one sample in a study of T cells in Graves' hyperthyroidism and ophthalmopathy. TCRdb re-called the multiplex PCR reads with MiXCR, one entry per CDR3 protein. The table lists around 440,000 distinct CDR3 sequences, more than 15% of them singletons. Sequences were obtained from blood. These receptor sequences come from a young woman with Graves' hyperthyroidism. Both conserved end residues are part of each CDR3. A D gene is named only where the DNA matches it firmly. The size entry is marked missing in some rows and otherwise reads once, few, many or a size class.

v_call	d_call	j_call	cdr3_length	clone_size	cdr3_aa	cdr3_nt
TRBV7-6	TRBD2	TRBJ2-1	18	many	CASSLVVPSGGANNEQFF	TGTGCCAGCAGCTTAGTAGTGCCTAGCGGGGGGGCTAACAATGAGCAGTTCTTC
TRBV28	TRBD1	TRBJ2-1	18	many	CASTSYTAPGQEGGEQFF	TGTGCCAGCACCTCCTATACGGCCCCGGGACAGGAGGGCGGTGAGCAGTTCTTC
TRBV12-3/TRBV12-4	TRBD2	TRBJ2-2	14	many	CATRLAGASGELFF	TGTGCCACCAGACTAGCGGGAGCGAGCGGGGAGCTGTTTTTT
TRBV2	-	TRBJ1-1	13	many	CASSERGTTEAFF	TGTGCCAGCAGTGAACGGGGGACAACTGAAGCTTTCTTT
TRBV6-2/TRBV6-3	-	TRBJ2-3	13	-	CASSRLATDTQYF	TGTGCCAGCAGCCGTCTAGCGACAGATACGCAGTATTTT
TRBV5-1	-	TRBJ2-7	18	-	CASSHALQRGHRSYEQYF	TGTGCCAGCAGCCACGCCCTACAACGGGGACATCGCTCCTACGAGCAGTACTTC
TRBV9	-	TRBJ2-3	14	many	CASSVDRLEDTQYF	TGTGCCAGCAGCGTCGACAGGTTAGAGGATACGCAGTATTTT
TRBV7-8	-	TRBJ2-7	13	many	CASSSGDLYEQYF	TGTGCCAGCAGCTCAGGGGACTTGTACGAGCAGTACTTC
TRBV20-1	-	TRBJ1-6	12	few	CSASEGGRTLHF	TGCAGTGCCTCGGAGGGGGGTAGAACCCTCCACTTT
TRBV12-3/TRBV12-4	-	TRBJ1-4	11	many	CASSTREKLFF	TGTGCCAGCAGTACGCGGGAAAAACTGTTTTTT
TRBV6-1	TRBD1	TRBJ2-7	14	many	CASSFGQGYYEQYF	TGTGCCAGCAGCTTCGGACAGGGCTACTACGAGCAGTACTTC
TRBV7-9	TRBD1	TRBJ2-7	17	once	CASIIFRGGPTEYEQYF	TGTGCCAGCATCATCTTCCGAGGGGGCCCGACTGAGTACGAGCAGTACTTC
TRBV5-1	-	TRBJ2-1	14	many	CASSLDSSYNEQFF	TGCGCCAGCAGCTTGGACAGCTCCTACAATGAGCAGTTCTTC
TRBV5-6	TRBD2	TRBJ2-7	16	many	CASNHGVPSGSYEQYF	TGTGCCAGCAACCATGGGGTACCTAGCGGGAGCTACGAGCAGTACTTC
TRBV5-4	TRBD1	TRBJ2-7	14	-	CASSEQGAGYEQYF	TGTGCCAGCAGCGAACAGGGGGCGGGCTACGAGCAGTACTTC
TRBV10-3	-	TRBJ2-2	13	-	CAISAGAWGDLFF	TGTGCCATCAGTGCAGGGGCTTGGGGCGACCTGTTTTTT
TRBV28	-	TRBJ2-7	18	many	CASSLLKMRDHYSYEQYF	TGTGCCAGCAGTTTACTTAAAATGAGGGACCACTATTCCTACGAGCAGTACTTC
TRBV11-2	-	TRBJ2-5	14	many	CASSLRGKQETQYF	TGTGCCAGCAGCTTAAGGGGCAAACAAGAGACCCAGTACTTC
TRBV5-6	-	TRBJ2-3	13	-	CASSINPGDTQYF	TGTGCCAGCAGCATCAACCCAGGAGATACGCAGTATTTT
TRBV7-2	-	TRBJ2-6	15	many	CASSFWGRGANVLTF	TGTGCCAGCAGCTTCTGGGGTCGGGGGGCCAACGTCCTGACTTTC
TRBV27	TRBD1	TRBJ2-7	15	many	CASSRAGTGSYEQYF	TGTGCCAGCAGCAGAGCCGGGACAGGGTCGTACGAGCAGTACTTC
TRBV6-1	TRBD2	TRBJ2-3	14	-	CASSDSSGGGTQYF	TGTGCCAGCAGTGACTCTAGCGGGGGAGGTACGCAGTATTTT
TRBV20-1	TRBD2	TRBJ2-2	15	many	CSASTREDYTGELFF	TGCAGTGCTAGTACGCGGGAGGATTACACCGGGGAGCTGTTTTTT
TRBV28	TRBD2	TRBJ2-1	15	many	CASTSSGRFKDEQFF	TGTGCCAGCACCTCTAGCGGGAGGTTTAAGGATGAGCAGTTCTTC
TRBV6-5	TRBD2	TRBJ2-1	16	many	CASSYMGYGRDNEQFF	TGTGCCAGCAGTTACATGGGATACGGGAGGGACAATGAGCAGTTCTTC
TRBV6-1	-	TRBJ1-3	15	-	CASREVPRSGNTIYF	TGTGCCAGCAGGGAAGTTCCACGCTCTGGAAACACCATATATTTT
TRBV4-3	-	TRBJ2-1	10	-	CAGHPNEQFF	TGCGCAGGGCATCCCAATGAGCAGTTCTTC
TRBV2	TRBD1	TRBJ1-5	15	many	CASSYRGESNQPQHF	TGTGCCAGCAGTTACAGGGGCGAGAGCAATCAGCCCCAGCATTTT
TRBV9	-	TRBJ2-3	16	few	CASSPEAGQATDTQYF	TGTGCCAGCAGCCCGGAGGCGGGACAAGCCACAGATACGCAGTATTTT
TRBV6-7	TRBD2	TRBJ2-6	20	-	CASSPRATSGGSSGANVLTF	TGTGCCAGCAGCCCCAGGGCAACTAGCGGGGGGTCCTCTGGGGCCAACGTCCTGACTTTC
TRBV7-3	-	TRBJ2-1	13	few	CASSLGDGILQFF	TGTGCCAGCAGCTTAGGGGACGGTATCTTGCAGTTCTTC
TRBV7-2	-	TRBJ2-2	15	-	CASSVTVLNTGELFF	TGTGCCAGCAGCGTGACAGTCCTTAACACCGGGGAGCTGTTTTTT
TRBV6-1	-	TRBJ1-1	15	many	CASTPTWTVNTEAFF	TGTGCCAGCACCCCGACGTGGACGGTGAACACTGAAGCTTTCTTT
TRBV28	-	TRBJ1-5	15	many	CASSMRGAGNQPQHF	TGTGCCAGCAGCATGAGGGGCGCGGGGAATCAGCCCCAGCATTTT
TRBV29-1	-	TRBJ1-3	15	-	CSVEEGAPRGNTIYF	TGCAGCGTTGAAGAGGGGGCGCCGCGTGGAAACACCATATATTTT
TRBV12-3/TRBV12-4	-	TRBJ1-1	16	many	CASRKTAGLVGTEAFF	TGTGCCAGCAGGAAAACGGCGGGGCTGGTGGGCACTGAAGCTTTCTTT